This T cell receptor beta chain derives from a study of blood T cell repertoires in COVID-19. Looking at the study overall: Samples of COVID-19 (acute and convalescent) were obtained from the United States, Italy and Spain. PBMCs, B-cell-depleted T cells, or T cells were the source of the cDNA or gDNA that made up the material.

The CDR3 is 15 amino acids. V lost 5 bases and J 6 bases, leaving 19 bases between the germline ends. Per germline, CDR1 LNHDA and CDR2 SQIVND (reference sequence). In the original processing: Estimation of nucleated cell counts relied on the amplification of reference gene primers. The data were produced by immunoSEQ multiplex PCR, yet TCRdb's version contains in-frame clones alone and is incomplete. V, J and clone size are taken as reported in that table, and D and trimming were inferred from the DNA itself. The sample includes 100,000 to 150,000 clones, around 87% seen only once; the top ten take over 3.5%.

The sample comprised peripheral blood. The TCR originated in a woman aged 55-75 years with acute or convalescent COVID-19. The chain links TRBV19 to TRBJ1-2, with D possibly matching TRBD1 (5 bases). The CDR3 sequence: CASSPGWGQVHGYTF. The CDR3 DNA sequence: TGTGCCAGTAGTCCAGGCTGGGGCCAGGTTCATGGCTACACCTTC.